This record looks at one T cell receptor (beta chain) sequence and its context. The antigen remains undetermined. The source of the sample is a study of T cell responses to AZD1222 COVID-19 vaccine. Study-level findings and limits: Seropositive at baseline were only six or seven AZD1222 recipients. Dominant CD4 TCR responses targeted spike regions 160-218 and 743-854. Donors were largely white British and mainly female; clonal diversity was possibly underestimated. Once two AZD1222 doses were given, Spike-specific TCR breadth and depth went up.

Some clones are missing from TCRdb's copy, which holds only in-frame ones; the method was immunoSEQ multiplex PCR. The sample has about 150,000 clones, 80% to 90% seen once; the top ten hold approximately 6.9%. Germline assignment: CDR1 MNHEY and CDR2 SMNVEV (reference sequence). Trimming shortened V by 5 bases and J by 1 base, and 16 bases separated the two germline ends. The CDR3 length is 16 residues. The sequencing used peripheral blood, collected on day 0 of AZD1222 vaccination. The chain carries TRBV27 and TRBJ2-3, with D unclear. The origin of this receptor is an adult in good health. The CDR3 spells CASSRARVYGTDTQYF. CDR3 sequence (DNA): TGTGCCAGCAGTCGAGCTAGGGTGTATGGCACAGATACGCAGTATTTT.